Below, 5 T cell receptor beta chains from the same sample are listed, as sequenced in a study of cytomegalovirus exposure and HLA in healthy donors. With 60 Vbeta and 13 Jbeta primers, the PCR was carried out. Sequencing was performed with immunoSEQ multiplex PCR; in TCRdb, only in-frame clones are kept and a portion is missing. Among some 170,000 clones, about two thirds were seen once, and the ten largest hold 2.8%. The sequenced sample was PBMCs. Every receptor here comes from a young woman in good health and CMV-seronegative.

The J gene is TRBJ1-2, the V gene TRBV6-6, with TRBD1 identical over 9 bases. J was trimmed by 4 bases and V by 5 bases; bases with no gene match: 5. The CDR3 length is 14 residues. Germline CDR1 reads MNHNY; CDR2 reads SVGAGI (reference sequence). The CDR3 nucleotides read TGTGCCAGCAGTCCGGGACAGGGAACCTATGGCTACACCTTC. Translated, it gives CASSPGQGTYGYTF.

V gene TRBV27 combines with J gene TRBJ2-1; D uncertain. The CDR3 extends over 12 amino acids. The V end was cut by 6 bases, the J end by 7 bases, with 10 bases between. Germline lookup yields CDR1 MNHEY and CDR2 SMNVEV (reference sequence). The DNA for the CDR3 is TGTGCCAGCAGCCCAGGATGGAATGAGCAGTTCTTC. Its translation is CASSPGWNEQFF.

V gene TRBV4-3 combines with J gene TRBJ2-3, with 14 bases fitting TRBD2. The CDR3 has 20 residues. The germline CDR1 and CDR2 sequences are LGHNA and YSLEER. Germline trimming cut 3 bases from V and 3 bases from J; bases unmatched to any gene: 14. CDR3 sequence: CASSHHPGLAGVMETDTQYF. The DNA of the CDR3 is TGCGCCAGCAGCCATCACCCGGGACTAGCGGGAGTCATGGAAACAGATACGCAGTATTTT.

This clone was seen a handful of times. This chain links TRBV4-3 with TRBJ1-2; D gene uncertain. The CDR3 has 16 amino acids. Per the germline V gene, CDR1 is LGHNA and CDR2 is YSLEER. Trimming removed 0 bases from V and 4 bases from J, with 15 bases in between. CDR3 residues: CASSQEARNSFYGYTF. The CDR3 DNA reads as TGCGCCAGCAGCCAAGAGGCCCGGAACAGCTTCTATGGCTACACCTTC.

The chain carries TRBV6-5 and TRBJ2-5; TRBD2 matches 8 bases. Germline CDR1 is MNHEY and CDR2 is SVGAGI. The V gene end was trimmed by 6 bases and the J gene end by 0 bases; junction bases not matched to a gene: 6. The CDR3 loop spans 15 amino acids. In DNA, the CDR3 is TGTGCCAGCAGGAAAACTAGCGGAGACCAAGAGACCCAGTACTTC. Its protein product is CASRKTSGDQETQYF.